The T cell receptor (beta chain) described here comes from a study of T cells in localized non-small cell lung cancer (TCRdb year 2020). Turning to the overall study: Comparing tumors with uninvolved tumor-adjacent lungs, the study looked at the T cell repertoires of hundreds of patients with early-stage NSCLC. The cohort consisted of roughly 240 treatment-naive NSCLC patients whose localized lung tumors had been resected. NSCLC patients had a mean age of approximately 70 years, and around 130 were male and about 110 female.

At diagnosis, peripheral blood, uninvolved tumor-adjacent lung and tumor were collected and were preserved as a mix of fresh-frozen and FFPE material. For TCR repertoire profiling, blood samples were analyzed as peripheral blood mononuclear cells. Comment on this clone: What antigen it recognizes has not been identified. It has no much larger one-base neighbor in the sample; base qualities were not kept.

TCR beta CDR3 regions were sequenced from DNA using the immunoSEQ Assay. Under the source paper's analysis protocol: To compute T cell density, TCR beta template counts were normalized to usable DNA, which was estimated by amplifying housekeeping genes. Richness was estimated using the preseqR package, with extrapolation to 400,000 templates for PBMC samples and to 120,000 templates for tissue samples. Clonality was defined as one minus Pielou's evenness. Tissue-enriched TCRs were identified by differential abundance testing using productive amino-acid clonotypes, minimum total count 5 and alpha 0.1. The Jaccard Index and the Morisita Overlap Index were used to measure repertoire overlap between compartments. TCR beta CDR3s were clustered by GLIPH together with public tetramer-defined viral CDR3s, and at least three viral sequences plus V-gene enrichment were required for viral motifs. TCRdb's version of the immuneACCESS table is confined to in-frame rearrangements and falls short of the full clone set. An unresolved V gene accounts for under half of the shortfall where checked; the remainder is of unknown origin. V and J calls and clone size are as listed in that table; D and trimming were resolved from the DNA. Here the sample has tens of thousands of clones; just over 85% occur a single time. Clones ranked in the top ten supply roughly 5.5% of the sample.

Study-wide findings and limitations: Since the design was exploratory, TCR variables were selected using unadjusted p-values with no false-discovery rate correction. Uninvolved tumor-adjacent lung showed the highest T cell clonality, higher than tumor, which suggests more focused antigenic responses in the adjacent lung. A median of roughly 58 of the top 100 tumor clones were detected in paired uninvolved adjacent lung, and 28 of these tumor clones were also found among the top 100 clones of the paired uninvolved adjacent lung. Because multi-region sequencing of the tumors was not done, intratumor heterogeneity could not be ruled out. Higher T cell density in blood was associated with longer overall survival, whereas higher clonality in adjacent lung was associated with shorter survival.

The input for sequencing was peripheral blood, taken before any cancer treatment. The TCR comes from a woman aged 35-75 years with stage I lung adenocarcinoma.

The bases are TGCGCCAGCAGCCAAGATCGCGGATACTCCTACAATGAGCAGTTCTTC. It translates to CASSQDRGYSYNEQFF. The sequence links TRBV4-3 to TRBJ2-1; confidence is insufficient to name the D gene. CDR1 and CDR2 are drawn from the germline V gene: LGHNA, YSLEER. From the cysteine up to the phenylalanine, the CDR3 has a length of 16 residues. The entry retains the CDR3 DNA only, 48 bases that are in frame from base 1. Relative to germline, V is 0 bases shorter and J is 0 bases shorter, with 9 bases between their ends.